Reported below is one T cell receptor (beta chain). Its antigen is still unknown. Relying on iRepertoire HTBI primers and Arm-PCR of CDR3 regions, the team built TCR beta libraries. Using its own MiXCR run on the multiplex PCR reads, TCRdb lists one record per CDR3 protein. The data show about 530,000 distinct CDR3 sequences, about 16% seen once. This specimen comes from a study of regulatory T cells in long-lasting Graves disease. The CDR3 runs 14 residues. V dropped 2 bases and J dropped 2 bases, with 10 bases sitting between them. Study-wide points: Investigators studied peripheral blood only, not thyroid tissue.

Documented time point: newly diagnosed GD, antithyroid drugs for less than 3 months. RNA isolated from PBMCs was used to make the TCR library. These data also featured in a second study, about T cells in Graves' hyperthyroidism and ophthalmopathy. That source adds: Carried out on the TCR CDR3, a first-round RT-PCR used the HTBI primer set.

The rearrangement joins TRBV12-3 or TRBV12-4 to TRBJ2-7, with no clear D. The TCR was taken from a woman aged 35-60 years with Graves disease. Material: peripheral blood mononuclear cells (PBMCs), obtained at new diagnosis, from a patient treated with antithyroid drugs. The CDR3, as DNA: TGTGCCAGCAGTTTAATGGGTGAGGCCTACGAGCAGTACTTC. It translates to CASSLMGEAYEQYF.